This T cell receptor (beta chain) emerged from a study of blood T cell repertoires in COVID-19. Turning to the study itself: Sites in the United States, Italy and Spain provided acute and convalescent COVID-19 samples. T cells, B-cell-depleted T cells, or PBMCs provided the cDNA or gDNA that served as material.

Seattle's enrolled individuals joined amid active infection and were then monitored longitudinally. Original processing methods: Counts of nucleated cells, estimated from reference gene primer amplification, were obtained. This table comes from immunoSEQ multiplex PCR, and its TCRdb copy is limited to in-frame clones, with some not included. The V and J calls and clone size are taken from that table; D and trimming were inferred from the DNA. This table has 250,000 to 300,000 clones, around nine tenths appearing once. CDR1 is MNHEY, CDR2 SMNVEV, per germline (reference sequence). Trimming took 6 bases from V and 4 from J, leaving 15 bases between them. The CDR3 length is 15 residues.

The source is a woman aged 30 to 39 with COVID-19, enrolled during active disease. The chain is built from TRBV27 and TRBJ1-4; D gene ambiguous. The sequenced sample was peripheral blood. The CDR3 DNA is TGTGCCAGCAGCAACTCTCAAGCGCTTAATGAAAAACTGTTTTTT. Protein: CASSNSQALNEKLFF.